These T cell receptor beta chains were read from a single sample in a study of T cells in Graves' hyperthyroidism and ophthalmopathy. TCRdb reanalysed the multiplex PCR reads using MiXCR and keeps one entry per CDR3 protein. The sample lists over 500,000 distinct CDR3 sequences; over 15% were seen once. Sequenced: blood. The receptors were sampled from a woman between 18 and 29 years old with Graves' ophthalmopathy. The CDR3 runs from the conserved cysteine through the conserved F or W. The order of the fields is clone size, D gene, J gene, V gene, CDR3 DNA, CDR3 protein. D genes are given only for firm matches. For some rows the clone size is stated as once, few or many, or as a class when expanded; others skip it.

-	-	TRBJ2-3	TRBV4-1	TGCGCCAGCAGCCAAGATCCGGGGTTTGGCACAGATACGCAGTATTTT	CASSQDPGFGTDTQYF
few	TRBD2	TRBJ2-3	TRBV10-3	TGTGCCATCAGCCTAGCGGGGGGGCCATCGACAGATACGCAGTATTTT	CAISLAGGPSTDTQYF
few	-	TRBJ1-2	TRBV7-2	TGTGCCAGCAGCTTAGTAGGGGGGACGGAATATGGCTACACCTTC	CASSLVGGTEYGYTF
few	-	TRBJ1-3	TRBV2	TGTGCCCTGACCGGGGGTGATGCTGGAAACACCATATATTTT	CALTGGDAGNTIYF
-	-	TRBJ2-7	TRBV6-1	TGTGCCAGCAGCGCCGGGACTGTTACCTACGAGCAGTACTTC	CASSAGTVTYEQYF
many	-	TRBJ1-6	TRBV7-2	TGTGCCAGCAGCTCCGGCAACAATTCACCCCTCCACTTT	CASSSGNNSPLHF
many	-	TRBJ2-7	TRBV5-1	TGCGCCAGCAGCTTAGGCGCCGGGACCCGTCCTTACGAGCAGTACTTC	CASSLGAGTRPYEQYF
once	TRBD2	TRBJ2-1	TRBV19	TGTGCCAGTAGGATGCTAGCGGGGTACAATGAGCAGTTCTTC	CASRMLAGYNEQFF
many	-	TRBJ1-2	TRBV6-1	TGTGCCAGCAGTGGGATCCGTTTTGACTATGGCTACACCTTC	CASSGIRFDYGYTF
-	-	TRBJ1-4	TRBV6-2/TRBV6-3	TGTGCCAGCAGTTGGGGGTCTAATGAAAAACTGTTTTTT	CASSWGSNEKLFF
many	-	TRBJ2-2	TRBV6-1	TGTGCCAGCAGTTACCCAGGACATTCAGGGCCCCACACCGGGGAGCTGTTTTTT	CASSYPGHSGPHTGELFF
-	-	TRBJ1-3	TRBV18	TGTGCCAGCTCACCACCGCAGGCTGGAAACACCATATATTTT	CASSPPQAGNTIYF
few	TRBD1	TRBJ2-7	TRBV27	TGTGCCAGCATTAGGACAGGGGGGAATTGGAACGAGCAGTACTTC	CASIRTGGNWNEQYF
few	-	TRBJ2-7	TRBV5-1	TGCGCCAGCAGCTTTCTCAGCGTCGACCAAAGCTCCTACGAGCAGTACTTC	CASSFLSVDQSSYEQYF
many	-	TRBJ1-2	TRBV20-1	TGCAGTGCTAGGCGGGGAACTAACTATGGCTACACCTTC	CSARRGTNYGYTF
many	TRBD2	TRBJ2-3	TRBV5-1	TGCGCCAGCAGCCCCGGGACTAGGGGCGATACGCAGTATTTT	CASSPGTRGDTQYF
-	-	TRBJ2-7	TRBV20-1	TGCAGTGCTAGGAGTTGGGGCATTCTGAACTACGAGCAGTACTTC	CSARSWGILNYEQYF
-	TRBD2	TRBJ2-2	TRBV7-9	TGTGCCAGCAGCCATACTAGCGGAGAGGACACCGGGGGGCTGTTTTTT	CASSHTSGEDTGGLFF
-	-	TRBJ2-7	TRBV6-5	TGTGCCAGCAGTTTTTTCCAGGACAGTTCCTACGAGCAGTACTTC	CASSFFQDSSYEQYF
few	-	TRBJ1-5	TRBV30	TGTGCCTGGAGTTACAGGGTCGACCAGCCCCAGCATTTT	CAWSYRVDQPQHF
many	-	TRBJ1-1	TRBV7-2	TGTGCCAGCAGCTTAGTTTTGCCTGGGACTGAAGCTTTCTTT	CASSLVLPGTEAFF
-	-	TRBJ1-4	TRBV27	TGTGCCAGCAGTTTGGGGGGGGAGCCAGCTAATGAAAAACTGTTTTTT	CASSLGGEPANEKLFF
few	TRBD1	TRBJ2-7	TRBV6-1	TGTGCCAGCAGTGAAAGGAGGACAGGGAGTCCCTACGAGCAGTACTTC	CASSERRTGSPYEQYF
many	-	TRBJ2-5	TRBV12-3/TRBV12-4	TGTGCCAGCAGTTCCAGGGAGTCGGGAGAGACCCAGTACTTC	CASSSRESGETQYF
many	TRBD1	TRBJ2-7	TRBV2	TGTGCCACGACCACCGGCTCGACAGGGTTTTCGGAGCAGTACTTC	CATTTGSTGFSEQYF
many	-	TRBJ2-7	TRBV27	TGTGCCAGCAGTTCACAAGGGGGAAGGGTAGCCGAGCAGTACTTC	CASSSQGGRVAEQYF
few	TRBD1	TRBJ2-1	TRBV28	TGTGCCAGCAGGGCTGGGACAGGCCGAGGGAATGAGCAGTTCTTC	CASRAGTGRGNEQFF
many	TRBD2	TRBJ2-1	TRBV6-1	TGTGCCAGCAGCTCGGGTAGCGGGATTGTCTACAATGAGCAGTTCTTC	CASSSGSGIVYNEQFF
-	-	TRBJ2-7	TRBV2	TGTGCCAGCAGTGAACGGGGTATCCACGAGCAGTACTTC	CASSERGIHEQYF
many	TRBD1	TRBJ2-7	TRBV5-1	TGCGCCAGCAGCTCCCTGACAGGGGGGAGCCGAGAGCAGTACTTC	CASSSLTGGSREQYF
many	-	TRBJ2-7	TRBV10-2	TGCGCCAGCAGTGAGGCGGACGGGGAGCAGTACTTC	CASSEADGEQYF
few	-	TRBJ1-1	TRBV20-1	TGCAGTGCTAGAGACGACCTGAACACTGAAGCTTTCTTT	CSARDDLNTEAFF
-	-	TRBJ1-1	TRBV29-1	TGCAGCGCCGGCTTTGAGAACACTGAAGCTTTCTTT	CSAGFENTEAFF
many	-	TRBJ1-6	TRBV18	TGTGCCAGCTCACCAGGGGACTATAATTCACCCCTCCACTTT	CASSPGDYNSPLHF
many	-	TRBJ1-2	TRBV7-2	TGTGCCAGCAGCTTAGGGATGGGTGGCTACACCTTC	CASSLGMGGYTF
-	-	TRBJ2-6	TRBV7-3	TGTGCCAGCAGCTTATCATCGGACTCTGGGGCCAACGTCCTGACTTTC	CASSLSSDSGANVLTF
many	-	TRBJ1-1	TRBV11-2	TGTGCCAGCAGCTTAGGGCGGCGGGGATACCAGAACACTGAAGCTTTCTTT	CASSLGRRGYQNTEAFF
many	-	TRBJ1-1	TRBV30	TGTGCCTGGAATCGGGGCGAAGGAGCTTTCTTT	CAWNRGEGAFF
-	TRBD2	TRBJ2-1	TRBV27	TGTGCCAGCGGCTCTGTAGCGGGATACTACAATGAGCAGTTCTTC	CASGSVAGYYNEQFF
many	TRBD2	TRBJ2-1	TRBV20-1	TGCAGTGCTCCCCACCCAGCGGGAGGAACTCGGAATGAGCAGTTCTTC	CSAPHPAGGTRNEQFF
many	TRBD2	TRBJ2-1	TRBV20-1	TGCAGTGCTAGGGACAGAGCTAGCGGGAGTTGGAATGAGCAGTTCTTC	CSARDRASGSWNEQFF
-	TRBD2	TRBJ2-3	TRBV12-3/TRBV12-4	TGTGCCAGCAGTTATATCCTAGCGGGGGGTGACACAGATACGCAGTATTTT	CASSYILAGGDTDTQYF